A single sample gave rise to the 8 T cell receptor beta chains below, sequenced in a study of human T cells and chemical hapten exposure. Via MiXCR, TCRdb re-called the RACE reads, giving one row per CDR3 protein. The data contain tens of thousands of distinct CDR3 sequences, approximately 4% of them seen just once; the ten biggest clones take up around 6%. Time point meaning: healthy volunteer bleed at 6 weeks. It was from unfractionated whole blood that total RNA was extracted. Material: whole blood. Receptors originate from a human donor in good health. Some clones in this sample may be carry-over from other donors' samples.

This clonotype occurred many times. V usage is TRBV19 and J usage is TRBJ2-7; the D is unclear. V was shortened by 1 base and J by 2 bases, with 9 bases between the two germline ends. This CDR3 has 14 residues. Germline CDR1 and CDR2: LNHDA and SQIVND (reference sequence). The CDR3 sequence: CASSIAALTYEQYF. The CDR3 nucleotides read TGTGCCAGTAGTATAGCAGCGTTGACCTACGAGCAGTACTTC.

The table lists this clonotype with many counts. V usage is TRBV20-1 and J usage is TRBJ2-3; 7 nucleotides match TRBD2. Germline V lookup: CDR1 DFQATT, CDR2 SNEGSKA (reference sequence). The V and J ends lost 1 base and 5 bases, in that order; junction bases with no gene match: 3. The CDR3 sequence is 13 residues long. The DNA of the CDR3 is TGCAGTGCTAGAGTCGGCGGGAGAGATACGCAGTATTTT. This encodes CSARVGGRDTQYF.

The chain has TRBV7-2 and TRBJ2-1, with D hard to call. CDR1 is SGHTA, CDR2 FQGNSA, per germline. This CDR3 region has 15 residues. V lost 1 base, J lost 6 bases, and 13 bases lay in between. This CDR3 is CASSLGVASVNEQFF. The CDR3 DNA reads TGTGCCAGCAGCTTAGGAGTAGCTTCGGTCAATGAGCAGTTCTTC.

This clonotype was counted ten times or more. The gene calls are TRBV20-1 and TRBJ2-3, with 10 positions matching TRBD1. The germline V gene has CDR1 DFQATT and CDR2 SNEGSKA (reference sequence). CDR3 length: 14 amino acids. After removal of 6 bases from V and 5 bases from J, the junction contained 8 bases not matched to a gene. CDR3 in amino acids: CSATDRGQGDTQYF. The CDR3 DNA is TGCAGTGCCACCGACAGGGGGCAGGGAGATACGCAGTATTTT.

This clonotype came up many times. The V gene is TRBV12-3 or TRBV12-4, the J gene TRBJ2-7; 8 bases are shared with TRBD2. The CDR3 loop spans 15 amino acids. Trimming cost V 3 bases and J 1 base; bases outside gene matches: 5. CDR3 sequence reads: CASSFLAGGSYEQYF. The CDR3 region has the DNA TGTGCCAGCAGTTTTCTAGCGGGTGGTTCCTACGAGCAGTACTTC.

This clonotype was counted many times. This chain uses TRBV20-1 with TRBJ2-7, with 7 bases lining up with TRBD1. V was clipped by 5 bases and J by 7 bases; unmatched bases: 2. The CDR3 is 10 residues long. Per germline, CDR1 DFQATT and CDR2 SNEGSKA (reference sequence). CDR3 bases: TGCAGTGCTGGGGACAGAGAGCAGTACTTC. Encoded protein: CSAGDREQYF.

CDR3 in amino acids: CAKGACDGYTF. As DNA, the CDR3 is TGTGCCAAGGGGGCTTGCGATGGCTACACCTTC. The chain uses TRBV19 and TRBJ1-2; TRBD1 matches at 7 bases. Germline CDR1 reads LNHDA; CDR2 reads SQIVND (reference sequence). After removal of 10 bases from V and 6 bases from J, the junction contained 5 bases not matched to a gene. CDR3 length: 11 residues.

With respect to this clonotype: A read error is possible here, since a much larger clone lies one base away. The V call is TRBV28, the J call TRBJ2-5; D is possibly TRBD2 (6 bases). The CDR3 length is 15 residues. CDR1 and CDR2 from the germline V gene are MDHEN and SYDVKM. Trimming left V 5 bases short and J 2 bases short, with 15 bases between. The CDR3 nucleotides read TGTGCCAGCAGTAGGGACTCGGAGGGACAAGAGACCCAGTACTTC. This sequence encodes CASSRDSEGQETQYF.